What follows describes a single T cell receptor beta chain. The antigen remains undetermined. The data derive from a study of cytomegalovirus exposure and HLA in healthy donors. Study details: A prior analysis found 90 million to 120 million unique TCR beta sequences from around 180 million T cells. Assignment to the Caucasian-associated ancestry cluster applied to less than 85% of the approximately 400 genotyped donors.

General study results and limits: As confirmed in vitro, three CMV-associated chains were specific for CMV antigens.

The PCR was carried out with 60 Vbeta primers and 13 Jbeta primers. TCRdb's table, derived via immunoSEQ multiplex PCR, lists solely in-frame clones and lacks some. Of 150,000 to 200,000 clones in the sample, about 77% are singletons; the top ten hold over 2%. The clonotype originates from a woman aged 40 to 50 in good health and CMV-seropositive. The material sequenced was PBMCs.

The CDR3 DNA reads as TGTGCCAGCAGCTTCCGTGGGGGGGCCCGGGGTGCACAAGAGACCCAGTACTTC. This sequence encodes CASSFRGGARGAQETQYF. V usage is TRBV7-2 and J usage is TRBJ2-5; possible D gene TRBD2, 7 bases. V dropped 3 bases and J dropped 2 bases, with 22 bases sitting between them. This CDR3 spans 18 amino acids. Germline V lookup: CDR1 SGHTA, CDR2 FQGNSA.